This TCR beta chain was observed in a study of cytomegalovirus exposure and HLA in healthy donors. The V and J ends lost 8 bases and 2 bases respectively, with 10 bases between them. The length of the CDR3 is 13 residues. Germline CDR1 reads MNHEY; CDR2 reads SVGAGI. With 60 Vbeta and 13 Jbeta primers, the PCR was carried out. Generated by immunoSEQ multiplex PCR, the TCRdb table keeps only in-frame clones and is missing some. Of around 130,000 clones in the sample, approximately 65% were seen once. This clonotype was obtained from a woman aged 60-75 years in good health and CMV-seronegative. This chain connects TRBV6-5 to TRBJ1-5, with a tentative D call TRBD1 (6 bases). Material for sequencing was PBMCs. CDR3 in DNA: TGTGCCAGCGGCGGGGGGCGCAATCAGCCCCAGCATTTT. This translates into CASGGGRNQPQHF.